Following are 10 T cell receptor beta chains from one sample sequenced in a study of T cell changes during pregnancy in multiple sclerosis. The repertoire was sequenced with immunoSEQ multiplex PCR; TCRdb's copy has only in-frame clones and lacks some. The data hold some 80,000 clones, with approximately 90% observed a single time. The sample here was peripheral blood, taken before pregnancy. These TCRs come from a female donor with multiple sclerosis, enrolled in a pregnancy study.

The V gene is TRBV13, the J gene TRBJ2-2; D is perhaps TRBD1 (6 bases). The CDR3 is made up of 13 amino acids. In germline, CDR1 is PRHDT, CDR2 FYEKMQ (reference sequence). Trimming took 5 bases from V and 6 from J, leaving 10 bases between them. CDR3 loop: CASSVRGPGELFF. The DNA for the CDR3 is TGTGCCAGCAGCGTCAGGGGTCCCGGGGAGCTGTTTTTT.

The V and J genes are TRBV9 and TRBJ2-6; no clear D. The germline V and J ends were trimmed by 0 bases and 4 bases, with 14 bases remaining between them. Per germline, CDR1 SGDLS and CDR2 YYNGEE. This CDR3 region has 17 residues. The CDR3 sequence is CASSVVHSSFGANVLTF. For the CDR3, the DNA is TGTGCCAGCAGCGTAGTCCACAGTTCTTTCGGGGCCAACGTCCTGACTTTC. Full variable domain (outside the CDR3, taken from reference TRBV9 and TRBJ2-6): DSGVTQTPKHLITATGQRVTLRCSPRSGDLSVYWYQQSLDQGLQFLIQYYNGEERAKGNILERFSAQQFPDLHSELNLSSLELGDSALYFCASSVVHSSFGANVLTFGAGSRLTVL.

The CDR3 DNA sequence: TGTGCCAGCAGTAGAAAGGGGACCGGGGAGCTGTTTTTT. Amino acid sequence: CASSRKGTGELFF. This chain joins TRBV7-8 and TRBJ2-2; TRBD1 is a possible D gene (5 bases). CDR1 is SGHVS, CDR2 FQNEAQ, per germline. V gave up 6 bases and J gave up 5 bases, with 10 bases separating them. The CDR3 is 13 residues long.

The chain recombines TRBV19 with TRBJ1-3; 8 bases map to TRBD1. This CDR3 is built from 16 residues. The V gene's germline CDR1 is LNHDA and CDR2 SQIVND (reference sequence). Trimming cost V 5 bases and J 1 base; bases outside gene matches: 7. CDR3 loop: CASSVGQGPSGNTIYF. The CDR3 DNA follows: TGTGCCAGTAGTGTCGGACAGGGACCGTCTGGAAACACCATATATTTT.

This clone was seen once. For the CDR3, the DNA is TGTGCCAGCAGTCCACCCGGAGGAGGACAGGGGGGGTACGAGCAGTACTTC. Protein product: CASSPPGGGQGGYEQYF. The chain couples TRBV7-2 to TRBJ2-7, with 10 positions matching TRBD1. The CDR3 is 17 residues long. The V segment lost 6 bases and the J segment 4 bases; nucleotides outside the gene matches: 15. Germline-derived CDR1 and CDR2 are SGHTA and FQGNSA.

J is TRBJ1-2 and V is TRBV28; D not certain. The V and J ends lost 7 bases and 1 base respectively, with 7 bases between them. The germline gives CDR1 MDHEN, CDR2 SYDVKM. The CDR3 extends over 12 amino acids. The CDR3 nucleotides read TGTGCCAGCACCCAGGTTAACTATGGCTACACCTTC. The encoded protein is CASTQVNYGYTF.

V is TRBV4-1 and J is TRBJ2-1, with TRBD1 matching 7 bases. The length of the CDR3 is 18 residues. The V gene end was trimmed by 1 base and the J gene end by 3 bases; junction bases not matched to a gene: 12. Germline V gene data show CDR1 as MGHRA and CDR2 as YSYEKL. The CDR3, as DNA: TGCGCCAGCAGCCAAGTAGTTAGGGGACCAGGGGGCTACAATGAGCAGTTCTTC. Protein sequence: CASSQVVRGPGGYNEQFF.

The chain uses TRBV6-1 and TRBJ1-1; D possibly corresponds to TRBD1 (5 bases). The germline V gene encodes CDR1 MNHNS and CDR2 SASEGT. V dropped 1 base and J dropped 2 bases, with 8 bases sitting between them. The CDR3 contains 14 residues. The CDR3 here is CASSEGRTNTEAFF. CDR3 bases: TGTGCCAGCAGTGAAGGTAGGACAAACACTGAAGCTTTCTTT.

The genes are TRBV5-8 and TRBJ1-5; D perhaps matches TRBD1 (5 bases). Trimming removed 4 bases from V and 0 bases from J, with 14 bases in between. Germline CDR1 SGHTS, CDR2 YDEGEE. The CDR3 is made up of 16 amino acids. The CDR3 nucleotides read TGTGCCAGCAGCCGAATTGACAGACATAGCAATCAGCCCCAGCATTTT. Translated, it gives CASSRIDRHSNQPQHF.

V usage is TRBV7-3 and J usage is TRBJ2-1, with D hard to call. Trimming stripped 5 bases from V and 2 bases from J, with 13 bases between. The CDR3 is made up of 15 amino acids. Germline V lookup: CDR1 SGHTA, CDR2 FQGTGA. DNA of the CDR3: TGTGCCAGCAGCCTCACTCCGGAGACCTACAATGAGCAGTTCTTC. Encoded protein: CASSLTPETYNEQFF.